These 15 T cell receptor beta chains came from one sample sequenced in a study of T cell responses to AZD1222 COVID-19 vaccine. The repertoire was sequenced with immunoSEQ multiplex PCR; TCRdb's copy has only in-frame clones and lacks some. This repertoire shows over 100,000 clones, approximately 90% found once; its top ten account for 6.9%. The sequenced sample was peripheral blood, obtained on day 0 of AZD1222 vaccination. These receptors all stem from an adult in good health.

Here the CDR3 reads CASSIILAGGRGGYTF. CDR3 DNA: TGTGCCAGCAGCATCATTTTGGCGGGGGGCAGGGGCGGCTACACCTTC. The chain recombines TRBV5-6 with TRBJ1-2, with a tentative D call TRBD1 (6 bases). V dropped 4 bases and J dropped 8 bases, with 24 bases sitting between them. Germline V lookup: CDR1 SGHDT, CDR2 YYEEEE. The CDR3 extends over 16 amino acids.

The chain has TRBV30 and TRBJ1-1; possibly TRBD1 for D (5 bases). With 2 bases removed from V and 4 bases from J, the gap between germline ends came to 8 bases. Germline CDR1 is GTSNPN and CDR2 is SVGIG (reference sequence). The CDR3 is made up of 12 amino acids. CDR3 loop: CAWSSGPTEAFF. The CDR3 DNA follows: TGTGCCTGGAGTTCGGGACCCACTGAAGCTTTCTTT.

A note on this clone: A read error may account for a junction end that differs from germline. The rearrangement links TRBV25-1 to TRBJ1-2; 7 nucleotides match TRBD1. Germline-derived CDR1 and CDR2 are MGHDK and SYGVNS. The CDR3 contains 9 residues. CDR3 coding DNA: TGTGCCAGCAGCCCGGGACAGCTATTC. This sequence encodes CASSPGQLF.

This clone was recorded once. The chain uses TRBV12-3 or TRBV12-4 and TRBJ1-2, with 8 bases aligning to TRBD1. The CDR3 totals 13 residues. The V and J ends lost 6 bases and 7 bases, in that order; junction bases with no gene match: 7. For the CDR3, the DNA is TGTGCCAGCAGACCCCAGGGGGCGGGTGGCTACACCTTC. Its protein product is CASRPQGAGGYTF.

This chain links TRBV9 with TRBJ2-2; D uncertain. Deletions cut 0 bases from V and 7 bases from J, with 10 bases between. The CDR3 sequence is 14 residues long. Per the germline V gene, CDR1 is SGDLS and CDR2 is YYNGEE. This CDR3 is CASSVAWADGELFF. In DNA form, the CDR3 reads TGTGCCAGCAGCGTAGCTTGGGCAGACGGGGAGCTGTTTTTT.

The rearrangement uses TRBV6-5 and TRBJ2-7; D is unclear. This CDR3 has 14 residues. Trimming cost V 0 bases and J 2 bases, with 8 bases left between them. Looked up from germline, CDR1 is MNHEY and CDR2 is SVGAGI. In DNA form, the CDR3 reads TGTGCCAGCAGTTACTCACCGGAAGCCTACGAGCAGTACTTC. It specifies CASSYSPEAYEQYF.

This chain connects TRBV4-2 to TRBJ2-4, with TRBD2 matching 11 bases. The CDR3 length is 18 residues. Germline trimming cut 2 bases from V and 1 base from J; bases unmatched to any gene: 7. Germline V gene lookup returns CDR1 LGHNA and CDR2 YNFKEQ. The chain's CDR3 is CASSQTGLAVGAKNIQYF. In nucleotides, the CDR3 is TGTGCCAGCAGCCAAACGGGACTAGCGGTGGGTGCCAAAAACATTCAGTACTTC.

The gene calls are TRBV5-1 and TRBJ1-5, with D possibly matching TRBD1 (6 bases). Germline V gene lookup returns CDR1 SGHRS and CDR2 YFSETQ. The CDR3 extends over 14 amino acids. The V and J ends lost 4 bases and 3 bases respectively, with 11 bases between them. The CDR3 here is CASSLDRPNQPQHF. The CDR3, as DNA: TGCGCCAGCAGCCTCGACAGGCCCAATCAGCCCCAGCATTTT.

The chain has TRBV4-2 and TRBJ2-2, with D unresolved. Looked up from germline, CDR1 is LGHNA and CDR2 is YNFKEQ. V lost 1 base, J lost 5 bases, and 11 bases lay in between. The CDR3 contains 15 residues. The CDR3 DNA sequence: TGTGCCAGCAGCCAAGGGGTGGGGTCGACCGGGGAGCTGTTTTTT. Protein: CASSQGVGSTGELFF.

The chain couples TRBV19 to TRBJ2-7; possibly TRBD2 for D (5 bases). This CDR3 spans 14 amino acids. Germline values: CDR1 LNHDA, CDR2 SQIVND (reference sequence). The V gene lost 8 bases and the J gene lost 0 bases, with 14 bases spanning the gap. The CDR3 DNA sequence: TGTGCCAGTTCCCGGACGGGGATCTCCTACGAGCAGTACTTC. Translating gives CASSRTGISYEQYF.

The chain joins TRBV18 to TRBJ1-5; no clear D gene. Trimming took 2 bases from V and 10 from J, leaving 12 bases between them. Germline-derived CDR1 and CDR2 are KGHSH and LQKENI. This CDR3 is built from 13 residues. CDR3: CASSPDLEGPQHF. Written as DNA, the CDR3 is TGTGCCAGCTCACCAGACCTAGAAGGACCCCAGCATTTT.

This chain uses TRBV5-4 with TRBJ2-3, with D unclear. V shed 4 bases and J shed 4 bases, with 13 bases lying between them. The CDR3 extends over 14 amino acids. Germline loops: CDR1 SGHNT, CDR2 YYREEE (reference sequence). This CDR3 is CASSPSGVADTQYF. DNA of the CDR3: TGTGCCAGCAGCCCCTCGGGTGTTGCAGATACGCAGTATTTT.

The chain is built from TRBV6-2 or TRBV6-3 and TRBJ1-1; D may be TRBD1 (5 bases). This CDR3 region has 13 residues. V was cut by 5 bases and J by 10 bases, with 17 bases left in between. In germline, CDR1 is MNHEY, CDR2 SVGEGT. For the CDR3, the DNA is TGTGCCAGCAGTATCAGGGACGGGTTTCGAGCTTTCTTT. The encoded protein is CASSIRDGFRAFF.

DNA of the CDR3: TGTGCCAGCAGCGGACTTGGACAGGGGACTTCACCCCTCCACTTT. Its protein is CASSGLGQGTSPLHF. The gene calls are TRBV21-1 and TRBJ1-6; TRBD1 is the table's D call, not checked against the DNA. TRBV21-1 corresponds to a pseudogene. CDR3 length: 15 residues.

The chain couples TRBV4-3 to TRBJ1-1; maybe TRBD1 (6 bases). The V and J ends lost 2 bases and 4 bases respectively, with 14 bases between them. Germline V lookup: CDR1 LGHNA, CDR2 YSLEER. This CDR3 has 15 amino acids. CDR3 residues: CASSQRNGGPTEAFF. CDR3 nucleotide sequence: TGCGCCAGCAGCCAAAGGAACGGGGGCCCCACTGAAGCTTTCTTT.